The entry below gives a single T cell receptor beta chain sequence along with its context. Its antigen is unknown. The sample originates from a study of Ad26.COV2.S vaccination and SARS-CoV-2 variants. Study-level background: Donor had been placed in the Ad26.COV2.S arm of the COV1001 trial.

This sample's treatment: some 19 received Ad26.COV2.S at low or high dose, single or two shots; about five received placebo; per-sample allocation not given. Sampling was performed 63 days after the first vaccine or placebo injection. Method: immunoSEQ multiplex PCR; TCRdb's copy keeps in-frame clones and lacks some. Of 410,000 or so clones listed, over 80% are singletons. The V end was cut by 0 bases, the J end by 8 bases, with 32 bases between. Germline V gene data show CDR1 as LGHNA and CDR2 as YSLEER. CDR3 size: 21 residues. General study results and limits: Participants in the vaccine arm had higher spike-specific TCR breadth; placebo recipients had lower.

This chain uses TRBV4-3 with TRBJ2-1, with D possibly matching TRBD2 (7 bases). This receptor was taken from a person between 18 and 65 years old who received the Ad26.COV2.S COVID-19 vaccine or a placebo. This specimen consisted of peripheral blood, obtained in a trial of Ad26.COV2.S vaccine versus placebo. The CDR3 spells CASSQDTGGGAAFSSPHEQFF. CDR3 nucleotides: TGCGCCAGCAGCCAAGATACAGGAGGGGGGGCCGCTTTCTCTTCGCCCCATGAGCAGTTCTTC.